This entry describes one T cell receptor beta chain. TCRdb's table, derived via immunoSEQ multiplex PCR, lists solely in-frame clones and lacks some. The sample lists just under 85,000 clones, just over 90% occurring once. The sample is drawn from a study of T cell changes during pregnancy in multiple sclerosis. J lost 5 bases, V lost 4 bases, and 10 bases had no gene match. Germline V gives CDR1 SGHRS, CDR2 YFSETQ. This CDR3 is built from 15 residues. This material consisted of peripheral blood, taken in the first trimester of pregnancy. The chain uses TRBV5-1 and TRBJ1-1, with 8 bases aligning to TRBD1. This receptor was taken from a female donor with multiple sclerosis, enrolled in a pregnancy study. The CDR3 sequence: CASSQRGQGETEAFF. The CDR3 DNA reads TGCGCCAGCAGCCAAAGAGGACAGGGTGAGACTGAAGCTTTCTTT.